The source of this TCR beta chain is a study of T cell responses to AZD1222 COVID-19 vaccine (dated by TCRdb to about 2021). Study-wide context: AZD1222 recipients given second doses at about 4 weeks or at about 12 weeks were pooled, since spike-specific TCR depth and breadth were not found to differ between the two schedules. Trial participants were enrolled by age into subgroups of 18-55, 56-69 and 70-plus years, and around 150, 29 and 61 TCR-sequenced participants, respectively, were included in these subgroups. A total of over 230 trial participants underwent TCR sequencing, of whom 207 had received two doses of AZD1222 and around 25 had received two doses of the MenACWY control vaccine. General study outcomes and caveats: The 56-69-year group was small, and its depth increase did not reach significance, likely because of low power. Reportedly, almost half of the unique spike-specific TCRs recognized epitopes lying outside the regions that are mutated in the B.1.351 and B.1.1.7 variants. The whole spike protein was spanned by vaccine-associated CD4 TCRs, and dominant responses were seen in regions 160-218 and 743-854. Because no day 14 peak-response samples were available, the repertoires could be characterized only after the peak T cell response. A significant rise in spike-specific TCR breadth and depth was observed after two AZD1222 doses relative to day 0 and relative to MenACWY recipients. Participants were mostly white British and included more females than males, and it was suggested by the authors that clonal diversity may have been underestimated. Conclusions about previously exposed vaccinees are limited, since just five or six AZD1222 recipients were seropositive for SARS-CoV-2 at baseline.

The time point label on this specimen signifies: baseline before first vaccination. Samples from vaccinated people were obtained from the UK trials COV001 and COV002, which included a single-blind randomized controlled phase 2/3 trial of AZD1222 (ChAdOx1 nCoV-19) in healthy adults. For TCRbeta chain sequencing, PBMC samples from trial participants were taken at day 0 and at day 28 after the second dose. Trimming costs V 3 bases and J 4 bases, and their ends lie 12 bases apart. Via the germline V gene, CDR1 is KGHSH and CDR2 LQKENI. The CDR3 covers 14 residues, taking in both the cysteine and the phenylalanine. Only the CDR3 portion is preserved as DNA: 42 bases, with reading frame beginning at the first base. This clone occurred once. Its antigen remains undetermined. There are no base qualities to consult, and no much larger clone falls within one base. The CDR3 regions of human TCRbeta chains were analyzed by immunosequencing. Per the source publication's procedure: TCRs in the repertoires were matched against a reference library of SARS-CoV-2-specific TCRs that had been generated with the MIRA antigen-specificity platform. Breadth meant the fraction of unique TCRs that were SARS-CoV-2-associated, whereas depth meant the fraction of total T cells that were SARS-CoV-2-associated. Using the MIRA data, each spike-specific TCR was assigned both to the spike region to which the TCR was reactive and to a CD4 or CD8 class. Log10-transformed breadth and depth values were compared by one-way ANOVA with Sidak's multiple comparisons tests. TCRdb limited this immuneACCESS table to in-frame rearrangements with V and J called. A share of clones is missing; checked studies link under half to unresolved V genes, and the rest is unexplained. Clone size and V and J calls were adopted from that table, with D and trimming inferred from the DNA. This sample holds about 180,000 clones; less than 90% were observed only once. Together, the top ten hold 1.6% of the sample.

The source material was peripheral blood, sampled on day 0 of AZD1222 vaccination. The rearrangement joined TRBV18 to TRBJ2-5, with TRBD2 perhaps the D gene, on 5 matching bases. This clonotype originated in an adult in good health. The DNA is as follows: TGTGCCAGCTCACCGGTCGGGGTTCGAGAGACCCAGTACTTC. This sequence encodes CASSPVGVRETQYF.